The 6 T cell receptor beta chains reported below all come from one sample, sequenced in a study of T cell repertoires in cytomegalovirus infection. Their antigens are not known. MiXCR was run by TCRdb on the reads, yielding one entry per CDR3 protein. The data contain about 770,000 distinct CDR3 sequences, 25% to 30% of them singletons. The sequencing here drew on cultured CD8+ T cells from PBMCs, taken from culture after CMV antigen stimulation. Receptors were obtained from a human donor in good health (CMV status not recorded). Some clones in this sample may be carry-over from other donors' samples.

The chain has TRBV5-1 and TRBJ1-1; D is ambiguous. This CDR3 is 11 amino acids long. Germline CDR1 is SGHRS and CDR2 is YFSETQ. V dropped 3 bases and J dropped 6 bases, with 6 bases sitting between them. CDR3 bases: TGCGCCAGCAGCTCTGACGCTGAAGCTTTCTTT. It translates to CASSSDAEAFF.

This clonotype showed up just a few times. V is TRBV7-9 and J is TRBJ2-3; unclear D gene. Between the trimmed V and J ends, which lost 5 bases and 0 bases, there was a span of 9 bases. The CDR3 loop spans 14 amino acids. The V gene's germline CDR1 is SEHNR and CDR2 FQNEAQ (reference sequence). CDR3 bases: TGTGCCAGCAGCGGGCCGACTAGCACAGATACGCAGTATTTT. Translating gives CASSGPTSTDTQYF.

This clonotype appeared a few times. This chain links TRBV6-5 with TRBJ1-2, with a tentative D call TRBD1 (6 bases). This CDR3 is 13 amino acids long. CDR1 and CDR2 (germline): MNHEY, SVGAGI. Trimming shortened V by 3 bases and J by 7 bases, and 12 bases separated the two germline ends. The CDR3 DNA reads TGTGCCAGCAGTTATTTGGGGGCGCCTGGCTACACCTTC. It codes for CASSYLGAPGYTF.

The chain carries TRBV20-1 and TRBJ1-4; D unclear. From germline, CDR1 is DFQATT and CDR2 SNEGSKA (reference sequence). The CDR3 is 14 residues long. V lost 4 bases and J 3 bases, leaving 12 bases between the germline ends. In nucleotides, the CDR3 is TGCAGTGCTACCCCGGCAATCGCTAATGAAAAACTGTTTTTT. Its translation is CSATPAIANEKLFF.

This clonotype was detected a few times. The rearrangement joins TRBV2 to TRBJ2-2; 12 bases are a match to TRBD2. V gave up 6 bases and J gave up 8 bases; unmatched junction bases: 7. The CDR3 loop spans 15 amino acids. Germline V gene data show CDR1 as SNHLY and CDR2 as FYNNEI. The DNA of the CDR3 is TGTGCCAGCAGCGAGGGACTAGCGGGCCTAGGGGAGCTGTTTTTT. Protein sequence: CASSEGLAGLGELFF. Based on the CDR3 plus reference TRBV2 and TRBJ2-2, the full variable domain is EPEVTQTPSHQVTQMGQEVILRCVPISNHLYFYWYRQILGQKVEFLVSFYNNEISEKSEIFDDQFSVERPDGSNFTLKIRSTKLEDSAMYFCASSEGLAGLGELFFGEGSRLTVL.

The chain links TRBV7-9 to TRBJ1-6, with D perhaps matching TRBD1 (5 bases). Germline CDR1 is SEHNR and CDR2 is FQNEAQ (reference sequence). This CDR3 is built from 16 residues. V shed 1 base and J shed 8 bases, with 15 bases lying between them. CDR3 loop: CASSLEALTGDSPLHF. The CDR3 DNA follows: TGTGCCAGCAGCTTAGAGGCTTTAACAGGCGATTCACCCCTCCACTTT.